These 5 T cell receptor beta chains share one sample of origin, sequenced in a study of human T cells and chemical hapten exposure. Indicated time point: pre-sensitization, week 0. The treatment here: therapeutic diphenylcyclopropenone sensitization with weekly scalp DPC. TCRdb processed the RACE reads anew with MiXCR; each CDR3 protein has one entry. The sample records some 330,000 distinct CDR3 sequences, 5.5% being singletons. This material consisted of whole blood, taken in connection with sensitization to the hapten diphenylcyclopropenone (DPC). All receptors come from a woman younger than 35 with alopecia areata. Some clones in this sample may be carry-over from other donors' samples.

CDR3: CSAGRDRANYEQYF. The CDR3 nucleotides are TGCAGTGCTGGCCGGGACAGGGCGAATTACGAGCAGTACTTC. This sequence joins TRBV20-1 and TRBJ2-7; 9 bases fit TRBD1. V lost 5 bases, J lost 4 bases, and 9 bases stayed unmatched. The CDR3 is 14 amino acids. The V gene's germline CDR1 is DFQATT and CDR2 SNEGSKA (reference sequence).

This chain connects TRBV25-1 to TRBJ2-2; D call uncertain. CDR3 length: 14 residues. V was pared by 4 bases and J by 0 bases, with 6 bases between. Germline assignment: CDR1 MGHDK and CDR2 SYGVNS. The CDR3 region has the DNA TGTGCCAGCAGTGCCCGGGCGAACACCGGGGAGCTGTTTTTT. The encoded protein is CASSARANTGELFF.

This clonotype occurred a few times. The chain is built from TRBV2 and TRBJ1-4; D ambiguous. The CDR3 contains 17 residues. Germline V gene sequence: CDR1 SNHLY, CDR2 FYNNEI. Trimming pared 4 bases from V and 0 bases from J, leaving 15 bases between. The CDR3 loop is CASSARTNSATNEKLFF. CDR3 DNA sequence: TGTGCCAGCAGTGCCCGGACCAACTCCGCAACTAATGAAAAACTGTTTTTT. Full variable domain (missing parts from reference TRBV2 and TRBJ1-4): EPEVTQTPSHQVTQMGQEVILRCVPISNHLYFYWYRQILGQKVEFLVSFYNNEISEKSEIFDDQFSVERPDGSNFTLKIRSTKLEDSAMYFCASSARTNSATNEKLFFGSGTQLSVL.

This clonotype has just a few counts. The V and J genes are TRBV11-2 and TRBJ2-5; the D is unclear. CDR1 is SGHAT, CDR2 FQNNGV, per germline. The CDR3 length is 13 residues. V lost 3 bases to trimming and J lost 2 bases, with 7 bases between them. The CDR3 here is CASSFVVQETQYF. As DNA, the CDR3 is TGTGCCAGCAGCTTCGTTGTACAAGAGACCCAGTACTTC.

J is TRBJ2-7 and V is TRBV18; D not certain. The germline CDR1 and CDR2 sequences are KGHSH and LQKENI. The CDR3 runs 13 residues. V shed 3 bases and J shed 6 bases, with 12 bases lying between them. This CDR3 reads CASSPKEKGEQYF. The CDR3 DNA sequence: TGTGCCAGCTCACCGAAGGAAAAAGGCGAGCAGTACTTC.